The clone carrying this T cell receptor (beta chain) was found a few times. Preparing the TCRbeta library involved the use of unique molecular identifiers. MiXCR, applied by TCRdb to the PCR reads, yields one record per CDR3 protein. Counted here are some 640,000 distinct CDR3 sequences, over 15% occurring once; the ten biggest clones make up 0.9% to 1.2%. This CDR3 region has 13 residues. Trimming took 7 bases from V and 0 from J, leaving 10 bases between them. Germline CDR1 is SGHTA and CDR2 is FQGNSA. This entry is derived from a study of T-cell reconstitution after alpha-beta-depleted transplantation in children.

The starting material was PBMCs from the stem cell graft donor, obtained from the stem cell graft. The TCR comes from a human donor who donated a stem cell graft to a child with acute myeloid leukemia. The chain is built from TRBV7-2 and TRBJ2-7; no definite D call. CDR3 sequence reads: CASKAANSYEQYF. The CDR3 bases are TGTGCCAGCAAGGCTGCAAACTCCTACGAGCAGTACTTC. The full variable domain, its missing parts supplied by reference TRBV7-2 and TRBJ2-7, is GAGVSQSPSNKVTEKGKDVELRCDPISGHTALYWYRQSLGQGLEFLIYFQGNSAPDKSGLPSDRFSAERTGGSVSTLTIQRTQQEDSAVYLCASKAANSYEQYFGPGTRLTVT.